The source of this TCR beta chain is a study of blood T cell repertoires in COVID-19. About the research overall: Donors in the United States, Italy and Spain gave samples during acute or convalescent COVID-19. Sample material is recorded as cDNA or gDNA derived from T cells, B-cell-depleted T cells, or PBMCs.

The Seattle patients joined while their infection was active and were tracked longitudinally afterward. Germline CDR1 is SGHTS and CDR2 is YDEGEE. Deletions cut 3 bases from V and 4 bases from J, with 14 bases between. This CDR3 spans 15 amino acids. Study processing details: Estimation of nucleated cell counts was performed using reference gene primer amplification. The repertoire was sequenced with immunoSEQ multiplex PCR; TCRdb's copy has only in-frame clones and lacks some. For V, J and clone size, that table is used; D and trimming come from the DNA. The sample shows about 280,000 clones, 80% to 90% of them seen only once.

What was sequenced was peripheral blood. This chain uses TRBV5-8 with TRBJ2-1; weak D call: TRBD2 (6 bases). The TCR originated in a woman between 65 and 79 years old with COVID-19, enrolled during active disease. In DNA, the CDR3 is TGTGCCAGCAGCTGGAGGGGAGCGGCGTACAATGAGCAGTTCTTC. Its translation: CASSWRGAAYNEQFF.